This TCR beta chain was captured by sequencing in a study of blood T cells in healthy people across ages. For the study at large: The template switching approach captured approximately one barcoded beta molecule for every two T cells.

Study-level points and caveats: Long-lived donors exceeded aged donors in naive CD4+ cells and diversity.

Many counts were recorded for this clonotype. Its antigen is not identified. Germline V gene lookup returns CDR1 DFQATT and CDR2 SNEGSKA (reference sequence). This CDR3 has 14 amino acids. V was shortened by 7 bases and J by 1 base, with 17 bases between the two germline ends. Donors each provided around 9 milliliters of peripheral blood. The use of a sample-barcoded 5' primer and a J-beta primer mix characterized a second PCR of 7 to 11 cycles. TCRdb re-called the 5' RACE reads with MiXCR, one entry per CDR3 protein. This table has 1.5 million to 2 million distinct CDR3 sequences, 28% appearing once. J is TRBJ2-7 and V is TRBV20-1; D may correspond to TRBD1 or TRBD2 (6 bases each). What was sequenced was blood. This receptor was identified in a young woman in good health. In DNA, the CDR3 is TGCAGTGGGCTGTGGGGGGCAGGATCCTACGAGCAGTACTTC. Protein product: CSGLWGAGSYEQYF.